One and the same sample provided the 12 T cell receptor beta chains below, sequenced in a study of T cells after yellow fever vaccination. A single record per CDR3 protein comes from TCRdb applying MiXCR to the 5' RACE reads. The sample has under 350,000 distinct CDR3 sequences, approximately 4% seen once; the top ten hold roughly 25%. This specimen consisted of PBMCs, obtained 5 days after the yellow fever booster vaccination. Receptors were obtained from a man between 18 and 35 years old who received the YFV17D yellow fever vaccine.

In its sample, this clonotype was seen many times. The chain has TRBV6-4 and TRBJ2-7; D is possibly TRBD1 (6 bases). CDR1 is MRHNA and CDR2 is SNTAGT in the germline V gene. This CDR3 has 14 residues. V was clipped by 7 bases and J by 5 bases, with 18 bases between them. The DNA for the CDR3 is TGTGCCAGCAATCCTGGACAGAGACCTAACGAGCAGTACTTC. It codes for CASNPGQRPNEQYF.

This clonotype came up a few times. The chain couples TRBV12-3 or TRBV12-4 to TRBJ1-3, with D unclear. The CDR3 is made up of 14 amino acids. Trimming removed 5 bases at V and 4 bases at J, with 12 bases between. CDR3 nucleotide sequence: TGTGCCAGCAGTCCCCCCAGTCGGGGAAACACCATATATTTT. Protein: CASSPPSRGNTIYF.

This clonotype was detected a few times. This chain connects TRBV12-3 or TRBV12-4 to TRBJ1-2; 10 positions agree with TRBD1. V gave up 1 base and J gave up 4 bases; unmatched junction bases: 3. This CDR3 comprises 15 residues. Here the CDR3 DNA reads TGTGCCAGCAGTTTAGGGGGACAGGGGACCTATGGCTACACCTTC. Translation: CASSLGGQGTYGYTF.

The rearrangement links TRBV9 to TRBJ2-1; unclear D gene. V lost 0 bases, J lost 6 bases, and 13 bases lay in between. This CDR3 is 15 amino acids long. CDR1 SGDLS and CDR2 YYNGEE come from the germline V gene. CDR3 coding DNA: TGTGCCAGCAGCGTAGTAGCTGGTCTCCCCAATGAGCAGTTCTTC. This encodes CASSVVAGLPNEQFF.

In its sample, this clonotype was seen many times. The chain carries TRBV5-1 and TRBJ1-1; 12 nucleotides agree with TRBD1. The germline gives CDR1 SGHRS, CDR2 YFSETQ. This CDR3 comprises 17 residues. The V gene end was trimmed by 3 bases and the J gene end by 4 bases; junction bases not matched to a gene: 10. The DNA for the CDR3 is TGCGCCAGCAGCTCCCTGGGACAGGGGGCGTCTGGCACTGAAGCTTTCTTT. Its protein product is CASSSLGQGASGTEAFF. The whole variable domain, remainder taken from reference TRBV5-1 and TRBJ1-1, is KAGVTQTPRYLIKTRGQQVTLSCSPISGHRSVSWYQQTPGQGLQFLFEYFSETQRNKGNFPGRFSGRQFSNSRSEMNVSTLELGDSALYLCASSSLGQGASGTEAFFGQGTRLTVV.

In this sample, this clonotype turned up a few times. The DNA for the CDR3 is TGTGCCAGCAGTTTAGGAGGGGGAGGCGGTGAAGAGACCCAGTACTTC. Protein product: CASSLGGGGGEETQYF. The chain has TRBV28 and TRBJ2-5, with D perhaps given as TRBD1 or TRBD2 (6 bases each). The CDR3 consists of 16 residues. V gave up 2 bases and J gave up 3 bases, with 16 bases separating them. The germline gives CDR1 MDHEN, CDR2 SYDVKM.

Only a few counts were recorded for this clonotype. The chain recombines TRBV20-1 with TRBJ1-3; D remains ambiguous. There are 13 residues in the CDR3. Germline V lookup: CDR1 DFQATT, CDR2 SNEGSKA (reference sequence). The ends were cut back, 5 bases at V and 4 bases at J, with 12 bases in the middle. CDR3 bases: TGCAGTGCTTTTGGCAGGACGGGAAACACCATATATTTT. As protein: CSAFGRTGNTIYF.

In this sample, this clonotype turned up a few times. The chain recombines TRBV7-2 with TRBJ2-3, with D possibly being TRBD2 (7 bases). V was trimmed by 2 bases and J by 6 bases, leaving 12 bases between them. The germline gives CDR1 SGHTA, CDR2 FQGNSA. The CDR3 covers 14 residues. This chain's CDR3 is CASSLQQGGDTQYF. In DNA, the CDR3 is TGTGCCAGCAGCTTACAACAGGGAGGGGATACGCAGTATTTT.

This clonotype was picked up many times. The CDR3: CASSPRTGGTEAFF. CDR3 nucleotides: TGTGCCAGCAGCCCTCGGACAGGGGGGACTGAAGCTTTCTTT. This chain links TRBV3-1 with TRBJ1-1; 10 nucleotides align to TRBD1. J was trimmed by 5 bases and V by 4 bases; bases with no gene match: 4. The CDR3 is 14 residues long. From germline, CDR1 is LGHDT and CDR2 YNNKEL (reference sequence).

The chain is built from TRBV9 and TRBJ1-4, with unresolved D. Germline V gives CDR1 SGDLS, CDR2 YYNGEE. The CDR3 sequence is 15 residues long. Trimming removed 4 bases from V and 8 bases from J, with 18 bases in between. CDR3 residues: CASSRGKGAGEKLFF. The CDR3 nucleotides are TGTGCCAGCAGCAGAGGGAAGGGAGCTGGGGAAAAACTGTTTTTT.

This clonotype came up many times. The chain recombines TRBV2 with TRBJ2-7, with D hard to call. Deletions cut 6 bases from V and 4 bases from J, with 4 bases between. Per germline, CDR1 SNHLY and CDR2 FYNNEI. The CDR3 loop spans 10 amino acids. The CDR3 loop is CASREYEQYF. The CDR3 DNA reads TGTGCCAGCAGAGAATACGAGCAGTACTTC.

CDR3 loop: CSAYDRGETQYF. CDR3 bases: TGCAGTGCATACGACCGGGGAGAGACCCAGTACTTC. The rearrangement joins TRBV20-1 to TRBJ2-5, with D possibly matching TRBD2 (5 bases). The CDR3 runs to 12 residues. Germline V CDR1 and CDR2: DFQATT, SNEGSKA (reference sequence). Deletions cut 6 bases from V and 4 bases from J, with 12 bases between.